These 6 T cell receptor beta chains came from one sample sequenced in a study of blood T cell repertoires in COVID-19. TCRdb keeps only in-frame clones here, not all; method: immunoSEQ multiplex PCR. The table includes about 100,000 clones, more than 85% detected once. What was sequenced was peripheral blood. Receptors originate from a man aged 50 or older with active or convalescent COVID-19.

The rearrangement uses TRBV27 and TRBJ1-4; D is undetermined. Germline V CDR1 and CDR2: MNHEY, SMNVEV (reference sequence). V shed 7 bases and J shed 4 bases, with 10 bases lying between them. There are 13 residues in the CDR3. The CDR3 loop is CASKQRDNEKLFF. CDR3 nucleotide sequence: TGTGCCAGCAAACAGAGGGATAATGAAAAACTGTTTTTT.

V is TRBV19 and J is TRBJ1-5; D ambiguous. Germline loops: CDR1 LNHDA, CDR2 SQIVND (reference sequence). V was pared by 0 bases and J by 2 bases, with 5 bases between. The CDR3 spans 14 residues. CDR3: CASSIDQGNQPQHF. DNA of the CDR3: TGTGCCAGTAGTATAGATCAGGGCAATCAGCCCCAGCATTTT.

The gene calls are TRBV10-3 and TRBJ2-7, with 13 bases fitting TRBD2. This CDR3 has 18 residues. With 0 bases clipped from V and 0 bases from J, the junction kept 5 bases outside the gene matches. Looked up from germline, CDR1 is ENHRY and CDR2 is SYGVKD. The CDR3 spells CAISESFGLAGVSYEQYF. The DNA of the CDR3 is TGTGCCATCAGTGAGTCGTTTGGACTAGCGGGGGTCTCCTACGAGCAGTACTTC.

This chain connects TRBV3-1 (or the pseudogene TRBV3-2) to TRBJ2-3, with TRBD1 matching over 10 bases. The germline V gene has CDR1 LGHDT and CDR2 YNNKEL (reference sequence). The CDR3 loop spans 16 amino acids. The J segment lost 2 bases and the V segment lost 4 bases, leaving 6 bases of the junction unmatched. Here the CDR3 reads CASSPRTGGNTDTQYF. In DNA, the CDR3 is TGTGCCAGCAGCCCCAGGACAGGGGGAAACACAGATACGCAGTATTTT.

The chain joins TRBV19 to TRBJ1-3, with a tentative D call TRBD1 (6 bases). Looked up from germline, CDR1 is LNHDA and CDR2 is SQIVND (reference sequence). There are 14 residues in the CDR3. V lost 7 bases to trimming and J lost 3 bases, with 13 bases between them. The CDR3 nucleotides are TGTGCCAGTAATGCCAGGGGCGTTGGAAACACCATATATTTT. This translates into CASNARGVGNTIYF.

The V gene is TRBV9, the J gene TRBJ1-5; TRBD1 matches at 8 bases. Germline CDR1 SGDLS, CDR2 YYNGEE. This CDR3 region has 14 residues. J was trimmed by 6 bases and V by 3 bases; bases with no gene match: 5. CDR3 sequence reads: CASSDGGTGQPQHF. The DNA for the CDR3 is TGTGCCAGCAGCGACGGCGGGACAGGTCAGCCCCAGCATTTT. Complete variable domain (other parts from reference TRBV9 and TRBJ1-5): DSGVTQTPKHLITATGQRVTLRCSPRSGDLSVYWYQQSLDQGLQFLIQYYNGEERAKGNILERFSAQQFPDLHSELNLSSLELGDSALYFCASSDGGTGQPQHFGDGTRLSIL.